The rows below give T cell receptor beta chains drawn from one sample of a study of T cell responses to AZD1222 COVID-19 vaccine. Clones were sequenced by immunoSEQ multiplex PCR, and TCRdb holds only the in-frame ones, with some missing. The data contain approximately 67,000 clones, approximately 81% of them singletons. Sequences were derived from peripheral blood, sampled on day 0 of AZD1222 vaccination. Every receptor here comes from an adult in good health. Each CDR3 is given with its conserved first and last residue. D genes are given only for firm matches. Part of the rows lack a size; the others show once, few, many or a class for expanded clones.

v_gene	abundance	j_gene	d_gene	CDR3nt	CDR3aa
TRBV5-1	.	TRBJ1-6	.	TGCGCCAGCAGCTTGGGTTCTACAGATTCTAATTCACCCCTCCACTTT	CASSLGSTDSNSPLHF
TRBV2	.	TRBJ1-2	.	TGTGCCAGCAGGCAAGAAGGGGGTTGGCACACCTTC	CASRQEGGWHTF
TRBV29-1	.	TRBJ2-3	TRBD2	TGCAGCGTTGTTCCGCGGGAGAGCCCAGATACGCAGTATTTT	CSVVPRESPDTQYF
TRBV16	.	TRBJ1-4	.	TGTGCCAGCAGCCAGGTCTTGGACACCTATGAAAAACTGTTTTTT	CASSQVLDTYEKLFF
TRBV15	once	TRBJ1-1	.	TGTGCCACCAGCAGAGATCTAGAGGGCGGCACTGAAGCTTTCTTT	CATSRDLEGGTEAFF
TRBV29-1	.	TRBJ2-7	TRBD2	TGCAGCGTCACTAGCGGTGAAGACTACGAGCAGTACTTC	CSVTSGEDYEQYF
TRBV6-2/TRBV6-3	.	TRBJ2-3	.	TGTGCCAGCAGTTGGGTCACTAGCAGCTCAGATACGCAGTATTTT	CASSWVTSSSDTQYF
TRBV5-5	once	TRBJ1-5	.	TGTGCCAGCAGCTTTCCCGGGAGCAATCAGCCCCAGCATTTT	CASSFPGSNQPQHF
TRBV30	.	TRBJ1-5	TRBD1	TGCGCGATGGCAGGGGGCTCATTCAATCAGCCCCAGCATTTT	CAMAGGSFNQPQHF
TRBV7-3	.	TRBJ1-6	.	TGTGCCAGCAGCTTAGACTGGCAATCACCCCTCCACTTT	CASSLDWQSPLHF
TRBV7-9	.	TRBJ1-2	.	TGTGCCAGCAGCAAAACCCAAGTGGGAGAGGGACAAAACGTCTATGGCTACACCTTC	CASSKTQVGEGQNVYGYTF
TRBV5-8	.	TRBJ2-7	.	TGTGCCAGCACCTCTACTTTATCCAGCTACGAGCAGTACTTC	CASTSTLSSYEQYF
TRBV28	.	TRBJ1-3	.	TGTGCCAGCAGTTTACGGGGCTTTGGAAACACCATATATTTT	CASSLRGFGNTIYF
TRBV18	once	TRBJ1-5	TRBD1	TGTGCCAGCTCACTACAGGGGGCGAATGGGAATCAGCCCCAGCATTTT	CASSLQGANGNQPQHF
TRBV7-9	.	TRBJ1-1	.	TGTGCCAGCAGCTTAGAAGGGGGCACTGAAGCTTTCTTT	CASSLEGGTEAFF
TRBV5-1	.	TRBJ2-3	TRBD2	TGCGCCAGCAGTTTTTCTAGCGGACTAACAGATACGCAGTATTTT	CASSFSSGLTDTQYF
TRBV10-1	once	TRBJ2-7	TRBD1	TGCGCCAGCAGTGAGTCCTTTCAAACCGGGACAGGGGGCCGCCAGTACTTC	CASSESFQTGTGGRQYF
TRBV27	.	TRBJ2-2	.	TGTGCCAGCAGTTTAAAAGAGGGGGAGCTGTTTTTT	CASSLKEGELFF
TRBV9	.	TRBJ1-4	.	TGTGCCAGCAGCGGGGAGGGGAGGTACGGCGAAAAACTGTTTTTT	CASSGEGRYGEKLFF
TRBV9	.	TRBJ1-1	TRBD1	TGTGCCAGCAGCGGAGACAGGGGGTGGTCGACTGAAGCTTTCTTT	CASSGDRGWSTEAFF
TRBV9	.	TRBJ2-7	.	TGTGCCAGCAGCGTAGGGTCAGACTCCTACGAGCAGTACTTC	CASSVGSDSYEQYF
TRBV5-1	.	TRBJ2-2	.	TGCGCCAGCAGCTTGGGCCCCTCCGACGGGGAGCTGTTTTTT	CASSLGPSDGELFF
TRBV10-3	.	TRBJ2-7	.	TGTGCCATCAGTGCAGGCCCTCGGGGCGAGCAGTACTTC	CAISAGPRGEQYF
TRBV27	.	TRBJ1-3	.	TGTGCCAGCAGTAAAGCTAGAGGAAACACCATATATTTT	CASSKARGNTIYF
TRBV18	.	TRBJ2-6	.	TGTGCCAGCTCCCCCCCGGGTGGGGCCAACGTCCTGACTTTC	CASSPPGGANVLTF
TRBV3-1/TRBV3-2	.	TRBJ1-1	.	TGTGCCAGCAGCCGACCGGGACACCAGAACACTGAAGCTTTCTTT	CASSRPGHQNTEAFF
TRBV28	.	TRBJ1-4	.	TGTGCCAGCAGTTGGGGAACAGGGTCTGGTAATGAAAAACTGTTTTTT	CASSWGTGSGNEKLFF
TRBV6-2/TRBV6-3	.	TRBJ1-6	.	TGTGCCAGCAGCCGGGCCTCGAGCAGTTCACCCCTCCACTTT	CASSRASSSSPLHF
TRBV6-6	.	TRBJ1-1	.	TGTGCCAGCATCGGTAGTAGGCCTGAAGCTTTCTTT	CASIGSRPEAFF
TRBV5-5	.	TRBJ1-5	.	TGTGCCAGCAGCCCGGTGGGTTCTAGGAATCAGCCCCAGCATTTT	CASSPVGSRNQPQHF
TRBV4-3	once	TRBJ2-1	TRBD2	TGCGCCAGCAGCCAAGAAATTAGCGGGAGGGCCTGGAATGAGCAGTTCTTC	CASSQEISGRAWNEQFF
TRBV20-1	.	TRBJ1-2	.	TGCAGTGCGGGAGCTAATGGCTACACCTTC	CSAGANGYTF
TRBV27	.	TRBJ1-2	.	TGTGCCAGCAGTTCGTCAGATCTTAACTATGGCTACACCTTC	CASSSSDLNYGYTF
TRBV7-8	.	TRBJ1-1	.	TGTGCCAGCAGCTCCGGGATCGGGGATGGTTTTCGGTCGAACACTGAAGCTTTCTTT	CASSSGIGDGFRSNTEAFF
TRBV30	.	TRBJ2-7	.	TGTGCCTGGAGTCTTGACAGCTACGAGCAGTACTTC	CAWSLDSYEQYF
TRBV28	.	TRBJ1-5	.	TGTGCCAGCAGCCCGCGGGGTAGGGGCAATCAGCCCCAGCATTTT	CASSPRGRGNQPQHF
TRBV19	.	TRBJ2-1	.	TGTGCCAGTACCCCCTTGGGAGGACTAAACAATGAGCAGTTCTTC	CASTPLGGLNNEQFF
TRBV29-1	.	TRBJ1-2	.	TGCAGCGTTGGGCAGGGTACTAACTATGGCTACACCTTC	CSVGQGTNYGYTF
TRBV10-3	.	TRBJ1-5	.	TGTGCCATCAGTGAGACCTCACAGGGTCAGCCCCAGCATTTT	CAISETSQGQPQHF
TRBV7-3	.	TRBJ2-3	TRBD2	TGTGCCAGCAGCTTAACGTCGGGAGGCGGGGGAAGCACAGATACGCAGTATTTT	CASSLTSGGGGSTDTQYF
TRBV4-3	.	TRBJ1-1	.	TGCGCCAGCAGCCCGAACTGGGACACTGAAGCTTTCTTT	CASSPNWDTEAFF
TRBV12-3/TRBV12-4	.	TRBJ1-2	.	TGTGCCAGCAGTTTAATGGGGGGCTACACCTTC	CASSLMGGYTF
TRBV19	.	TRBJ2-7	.	TGTGCCAGTTCCGGCGGCTCCTACGAGCAGTACTTC	CASSGGSYEQYF
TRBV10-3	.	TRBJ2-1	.	TGTGCCATCTCCCCGCAGAGCTCCTACAATGAGCAGTTCTTC	CAISPQSSYNEQFF
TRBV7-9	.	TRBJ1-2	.	TGTGCCAGCAGTCCCTTTACCGGGACACAGAGGAACCCTAACTATGGCTACACCTTC	CASSPFTGTQRNPNYGYTF
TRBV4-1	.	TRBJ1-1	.	TGCGCCAGCAGCCAAGATAACATTAGGTCTAGGGACACTGAAGCTTTCTTT	CASSQDNIRSRDTEAFF
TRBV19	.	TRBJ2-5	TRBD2	TGTGCCAGTAGTACATTGCGGGGGGAGACCCAGTACTTC	CASSTLRGETQYF
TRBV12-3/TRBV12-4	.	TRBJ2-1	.	TGTGCCAGCACCCTAGGAGAGTTCAATGAGCAGTTCTTC	CASTLGEFNEQFF
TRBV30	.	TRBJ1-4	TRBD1	TGTGCCTGGAGTAATGCCGGGACAGGGACTAGAAAACTGTTTTTT	CAWSNAGTGTRKLFF
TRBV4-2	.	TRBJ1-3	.	TGTGCCAGCAGCCAAAGTAGAGGAAGCTCTGGAAACACCATATATTTT	CASSQSRGSSGNTIYF
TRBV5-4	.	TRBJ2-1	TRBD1	TGTGCCAGCAGCTTCGGGACAGGCTCCTACAATGAGCAGTTCTTC	CASSFGTGSYNEQFF